This T cell receptor (beta chain) was recovered during a study of blood T cell repertoires in COVID-19. CDR3 length: 16 residues. In germline, CDR1 is MGHRA, CDR2 YSYEKL. V lost 1 base and J 0 bases, leaving 9 bases between the germline ends. In the authors' workflow: Nucleated cell counts were estimated from reference gene primer amplification. The table came from immunoSEQ multiplex PCR; TCRdb's copy has only in-frame clones and leaves some out. V and J calls plus clone size are reproduced from that table; the DNA served to infer D and trimming. The repertoire holds 130,000 or so clones, with roughly 84% as singletons.

The sequence was collected from a man between 60 and 70 years old with acute or convalescent COVID-19. The chain is built from TRBV4-1 and TRBJ2-2; D is uncertain. The source material was peripheral blood. The CDR3 region is CASSQAALANTGELFF. CDR3 nucleotides: TGCGCCAGCAGCCAAGCTGCTCTAGCGAACACCGGGGAGCTGTTTTTT.